The rows below give T cell receptor beta chains drawn from one sample of a study of cytomegalovirus exposure and HLA in healthy donors. Profiled with immunoSEQ multiplex PCR; TCRdb holds only in-frame clones, not every one. The data contain 130,000 or so clones, over 75% of them singletons. Sequences were obtained from PBMCs. All receptors come from a man aged 30 to 39 in good health and CMV-seronegative. Both conserved end residues are part of each CDR3. The D gene is left open where the match is weak. Size values are once, few and many counts, or a class for expanded clones, and some rows have none.

j_call d_call clone_size v_call cdr3_aa cdr3_nt
TRBJ2-1 TRBD2 - TRBV27 CASSLSQAGAIYNEQFF TGTGCCAGCAGTTTATCCCAAGCGGGGGCCATTTACAATGAGCAGTTCTTC
TRBJ2-7 TRBD1 - TRBV28 CASSPGTGGKEPYEQYF TGTGCCAGCAGTCCCGGGACAGGGGGAAAAGAACCCTACGAGCAGTACTTC
TRBJ1-2 - - TRBV19 CASSIPGNYGYTF TGTGCCAGTAGTATCCCCGGGAACTATGGCTACACCTTC
TRBJ2-7 TRBD2 - TRBV7-7 CASSLDSGGEQYF TGTGCTAGCAGCTTGGATTCGGGAGGAGAGCAGTACTTC
TRBJ2-2 - - TRBV5-1 CASSTTGLPNTGELFF TGCGCCAGCAGCACTACAGGGCTCCCGAACACCGGGGAGCTGTTTTTT
TRBJ2-3 TRBD2 - TRBV28 CASSLLAGGGSDTQYF TGTGCCAGCAGTTTGCTAGCGGGGGGGGGTTCAGATACGCAGTATTTT
TRBJ2-7 TRBD2 - TRBV7-6 CASSSGGPPYEQYF TGTGCCAGCAGCTCGGGGGGGCCTCCCTACGAGCAGTACTTC
TRBJ1-1 - - TRBV6-6 CASSYGQGNTEAFF TGTGCCAGCAGTTACGGGCAGGGAAACACTGAAGCTTTCTTT
TRBJ1-1 - - TRBV6-4 CASSDLDLGWGAFF TGTGCCAGCAGTGACTTGGACTTGGGGTGGGGTGCTTTCTTT
TRBJ2-3 TRBD2 - TRBV29-1 CSGYGLAGITDTQYF TGCAGCGGATACGGACTAGCGGGGATCACAGATACGCAGTATTTT
TRBJ1-1 - - TRBV7-2 CASSQDRRNTEAFF TGTGCCAGCAGCCAGGACAGAAGGAACACTGAAGCTTTCTTT
TRBJ2-7 TRBD1 - TRBV28 CASTLGTGGGSYEQYF TGTGCCAGCACCTTGGGGACAGGGGGAGGTTCTTACGAGCAGTACTTC
TRBJ2-5 TRBD1 - TRBV7-9 CASSFRQGKYQETQYF TGTGCCAGCAGTTTTAGACAGGGAAAATACCAAGAGACCCAGTACTTC
TRBJ2-5 - - TRBV4-2 CASSQDGSAGWETQYF TGTGCCAGCAGCCAAGATGGTTCTGCAGGGTGGGAGACCCAGTACTTC
TRBJ1-4 - - TRBV19 CASTRGSGEKLFF TGTGCCAGTACAAGGGGGTCTGGCGAAAAACTGTTTTTT
TRBJ1-4 - - TRBV11-2 CASSPREAGWGEKLFF TGTGCCAGCAGCCCTAGGGAGGCAGGGTGGGGTGAAAAACTGTTTTTT
TRBJ2-7 - - TRBV7-9 CASSLNGRTIEQYF TGTGCCAGCAGCTTAAACGGGAGAACTATCGAGCAGTACTTC
TRBJ2-7 - few TRBV7-2 CASSRLGTSYEQYF TGTGCCAGCAGCCGCTTGGGCACTTCCTACGAGCAGTACTTC
TRBJ1-2 - - TRBV5-1 CASSPRGPEYGYTF TGCGCCAGCAGCCCTCGCGGGCCTGAGTATGGCTACACCTTC
TRBJ1-5 - - TRBV5-6 CASSFQGSQPQHF TGTGCCAGCAGCTTTCAGGGTAGTCAGCCCCAGCATTTT
TRBJ2-6 - - TRBV6-5 CASSYSGAGANVLTF TGTGCCAGCAGTTACTCGGGCGCTGGGGCCAACGTCCTGACTTTC
TRBJ1-4 TRBD1 - TRBV11-2 CASKRGDSANEKLFF TGTGCCAGCAAACGAGGGGACAGCGCTAATGAAAAACTGTTTTTT
TRBJ1-5 TRBD1 few TRBV30 CAWSTNRGIGQPQHF TGTGCCTGGAGTACCAACAGGGGGATTGGGCAGCCCCAGCATTTT
TRBJ2-3 - - TRBV28 CASSEWHRETDTQYF TGTGCCAGCAGTGAGTGGCACAGGGAAACAGATACGCAGTATTTT
TRBJ1-2 - few TRBV5-1 CASRTDSYGYTF TGCGCCAGTCGGACAGACTCTTATGGCTACACCTTC
TRBJ1-1 - - TRBV4-1 CASSQRVTNTEAFF TGCGCCAGCAGCCAGCGGGTCACGAACACTGAAGCTTTCTTT
TRBJ2-7 - - TRBV2 CASSDAGLLYEQYF TGTGCCAGCAGTGACGCAGGGCTCCTATACGAGCAGTACTTC
TRBJ2-7 - - TRBV5-8 CAGTSLYEQYF TGTGCCGGGACATCTCTTTACGAGCAGTACTTC
TRBJ2-3 - - TRBV9 CAGSAHRGGGGISTDTQYF TGTGCCGGCAGCGCCCACCGTGGGGGGGGCGGAATAAGCACAGATACGCAGTATTTT
TRBJ1-1 TRBD1 - TRBV29-1 CSVEGGGTGNTEAFF TGCAGCGTTGAAGGGGGTGGGACAGGGAACACTGAAGCTTTCTTT
TRBJ1-2 TRBD1 - TRBV5-8 CASSLSRLGQQNGYTF TGTGCCAGCAGCTTGTCTAGGTTGGGACAGCAGAATGGCTACACCTTC
TRBJ1-2 TRBD1 - TRBV14 CASSRQRTGGRLGYTF TGTGCCAGCAGCCGTCAACGAACAGGGGGACGGCTTGGCTACACCTTC
TRBJ2-7 - - TRBV19 CASSPTGYEQYF TGTGCCAGTAGCCCCACAGGGTACGAGCAGTACTTC
TRBJ1-4 TRBD1 few TRBV5-1 CASSRGQGEKLFF TGCGCCAGCAGCCGGGGACAGGGCGAAAAACTGTTTTTT
TRBJ2-7 TRBD1 - TRBV14 CASSPFTGDYEQYF TGTGCCAGCAGCCCATTTACAGGGGACTACGAGCAGTACTTC
TRBJ1-5 - few TRBV7-5 CARSLAGDRSFNQPQHF TGTGCCAGAAGCTTAGCGGGAGACAGAAGTTTCAATCAGCCCCAGCATTTT
TRBJ1-1 TRBD1 - TRBV28 CASQKGDRGPHTEAFF TGTGCCAGCCAAAAAGGGGACAGGGGGCCACACACTGAAGCTTTCTTT
TRBJ1-2 TRBD1 - TRBV6-5 CASSSTGTGDSGYTF TGTGCCAGCAGCTCGACCGGGACAGGCGATAGTGGCTACACCTTC
TRBJ2-7 TRBD1 - TRBV29-1 CSVEVQSTGSYEQYF TGCAGCGTTGAAGTTCAATCGACAGGGTCTTACGAGCAGTACTTC
TRBJ2-7 - once TRBV2 CASRSGVWDEQYF TGTGCCAGCCGGTCGGGGGTTTGGGACGAGCAGTACTTC
TRBJ2-7 - - TRBV4-3 CASSFELGHRYEQYF TGCGCCAGCAGTTTCGAACTGGGACACCGCTACGAGCAGTACTTC
TRBJ1-4 - few TRBV2 CASSVEGQSEKLFF TGTGCCAGCAGTGTAGAGGGCCAGAGTGAAAAACTGTTTTTT
TRBJ2-5 TRBD2 - TRBV10-3 CAIGLAEGETQYF TGTGCCATAGGACTAGCGGAGGGGGAGACCCAGTACTTC
TRBJ2-5 TRBD2 - TRBV2 CASSEWGLAEETQYF TGTGCCAGCAGTGAATGGGGACTAGCGGAAGAGACCCAGTACTTC
TRBJ2-1 TRBD2 - TRBV27 CASSPLGGGTYNEQFF TGTGCCAGCAGTCCCCTAGGCGGGGGGACCTACAATGAGCAGTTCTTC
TRBJ2-3 - - TRBV9 CASSLTSTDTQYF TGTGCCAGCAGCTTGACATCCACAGATACGCAGTATTTT
TRBJ2-3 TRBD2 - TRBV6-5 CASSYWRGGTDTQYF TGTGCCAGCAGTTACTGGCGGGGGGGGACAGATACGCAGTATTTT
TRBJ2-5 - - TRBV6-5 CASSYHYTGSETQYF TGTGCCAGCAGTTATCACTACACAGGGAGTGAGACCCAGTACTTC
TRBJ2-2 - few TRBV7-9 CASSLVLPGELFF TGTGCCAGCAGCTTAGTGCTACCCGGGGAGCTGTTTTTT
TRBJ2-3 - - TRBV29-1 CSVDSSWEWSDTQYF TGCAGCGTTGACAGTTCGTGGGAGTGGTCAGATACGCAGTATTTT